This T cell receptor (beta chain) was captured by sequencing in a study of cytomegalovirus exposure and HLA in healthy donors. Study results and caveats: In a later analysis, across HLA loci, associated TCR counts were highest for DRB1, lowest for HLA-C. Sequencing depth roughly uniform across donors was assumed in presence/absence analyses.

The PCR was carried out with 60 Vbeta primers and 13 Jbeta primers. The table came from immunoSEQ multiplex PCR; TCRdb's copy has only in-frame clones and leaves some out. The table shows roughly 97,000 clones, with roughly a tenth occurring only once. Germline V gene data show CDR1 as SGDLS and CDR2 as YYNGEE. The CDR3 is made up of 16 amino acids. V was trimmed by 0 bases and J by 0 bases, leaving 13 bases between them. As to this clone: Antigen specificity is unknown.

Input material: PBMCs. The J gene is TRBJ2-7, the V gene TRBV9; D not certain. The clonotype comes from a middle-aged man in good health and CMV-seropositive. CDR3 DNA: TGTGCCAGCAGCGTAGGAGGAGTTCTGGGCTCCTACGAGCAGTACTTC. The encoded protein is CASSVGGVLGSYEQYF. Looking up the rest from reference TRBV9 and TRBJ2-7 gives the full variable domain: DSGVTQTPKHLITATGQRVTLRCSPRSGDLSVYWYQQSLDQGLQFLIQYYNGEERAKGNILERFSAQQFPDLHSELNLSSLELGDSALYFCASSVGGVLGSYEQYFGPGTRLTVT.